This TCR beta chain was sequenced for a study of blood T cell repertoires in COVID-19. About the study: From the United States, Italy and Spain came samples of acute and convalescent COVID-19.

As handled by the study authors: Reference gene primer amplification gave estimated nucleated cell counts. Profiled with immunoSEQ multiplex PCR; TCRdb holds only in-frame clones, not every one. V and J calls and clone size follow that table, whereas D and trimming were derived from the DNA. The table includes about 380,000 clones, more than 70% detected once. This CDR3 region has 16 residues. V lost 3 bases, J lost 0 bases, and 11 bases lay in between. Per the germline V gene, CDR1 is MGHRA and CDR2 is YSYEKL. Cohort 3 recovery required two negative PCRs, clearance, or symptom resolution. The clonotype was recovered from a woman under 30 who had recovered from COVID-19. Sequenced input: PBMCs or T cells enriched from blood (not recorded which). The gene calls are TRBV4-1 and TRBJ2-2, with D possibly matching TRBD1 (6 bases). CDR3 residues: CASSHPGQTNTGELFF. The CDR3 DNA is TGCGCCAGCAGCCATCCCGGACAGACGAACACCGGGGAGCTGTTTTTT.